This note documents a single TCR beta chain sequence. This sample stems from a study of OX40 agonist ivuxolimab in advanced cancers. Trimming removed 8 bases from V and 6 bases from J; junction bases left unmatched: 18. The germline gives CDR1 GTSNPN, CDR2 SVGIG (reference sequence). CDR3 length: 15 amino acids. The data were produced by immunoSEQ multiplex PCR, yet TCRdb's version contains in-frame clones alone and is incomplete. The profile shows about 86,000 clones, roughly 89% of them singletons. The genes are TRBV30 and TRBJ1-2; 7 positions match TRBD1. The sequences come from CD4+ or CD8+ T cells sorted from blood, collected in a trial of the OX40 agonist ivuxolimab. The sequence was collected from an adult with an advanced solid tumor such as melanoma, head and neck, liver or kidney cancer. CDR3: CASPSRNRGMDGYTF. The DNA of the CDR3 is TGTGCCAGTCCCAGCCGGAACAGGGGCATGGATGGCTACACCTTC.